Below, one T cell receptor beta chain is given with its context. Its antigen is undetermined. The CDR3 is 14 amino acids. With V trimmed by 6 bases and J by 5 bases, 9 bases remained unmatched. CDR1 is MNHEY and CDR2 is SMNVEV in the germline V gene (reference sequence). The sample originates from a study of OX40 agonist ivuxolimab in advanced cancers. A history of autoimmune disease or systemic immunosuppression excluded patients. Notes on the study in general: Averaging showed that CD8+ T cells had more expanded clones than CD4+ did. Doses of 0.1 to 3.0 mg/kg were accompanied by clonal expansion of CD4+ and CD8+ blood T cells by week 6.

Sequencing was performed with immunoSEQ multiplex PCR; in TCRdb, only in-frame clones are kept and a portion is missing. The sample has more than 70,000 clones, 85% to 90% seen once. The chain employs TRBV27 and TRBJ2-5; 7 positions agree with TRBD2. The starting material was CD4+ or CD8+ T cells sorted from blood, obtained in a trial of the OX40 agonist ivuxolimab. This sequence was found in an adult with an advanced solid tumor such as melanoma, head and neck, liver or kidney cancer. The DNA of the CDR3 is TGTGCCAGCAGGGTCTCCGGGGGAGGGGAGACCCAGTACTTC. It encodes CASRVSGGGETQYF.